The present T cell receptor (beta chain) was sequenced within a study of Ad26.COV2.S vaccination and SARS-CoV-2 variants. Study information: Donor had been placed in the Ad26.COV2.S arm of the COV1001 trial. Study-level findings and limits: Measurement of non-spike TCR breadth gave similar results in vaccine and placebo recipients.

Measured with immunoSEQ multiplex PCR; TCRdb has only the in-frame clones, and not every one. The table records under 500,000 clones, approximately 90% of them present only once. V was cut by 7 bases and J by 6 bases, with 12 bases left in between. This CDR3 is 12 amino acids long. In regard to this clone: The antigen remains undetermined.

Documented treatment: around 19 received Ad26.COV2.S at low or high dose, single or two shots; 5 received placebo; per-sample allocation not given. Material that was analyzed had been drawn on day 63 after the first vaccine or placebo injection. Boston provided a donor who was an adult aged 18-55 years. V usage is TRBV12-3 or TRBV12-4 and J usage is TRBJ1-2, with a possible D match to TRBD1 (6 bases). Here the sequenced sample was peripheral blood, taken in a trial of Ad26.COV2.S vaccine versus placebo. This TCR was recovered from a person aged 18-65 years who received the Ad26.COV2.S COVID-19 vaccine or a placebo. The CDR3 coding sequence is TGTGCCAGCACCGCGGGGGGCGATGGCTACACCTTC. The encoded protein is CASTAGGDGYTF.